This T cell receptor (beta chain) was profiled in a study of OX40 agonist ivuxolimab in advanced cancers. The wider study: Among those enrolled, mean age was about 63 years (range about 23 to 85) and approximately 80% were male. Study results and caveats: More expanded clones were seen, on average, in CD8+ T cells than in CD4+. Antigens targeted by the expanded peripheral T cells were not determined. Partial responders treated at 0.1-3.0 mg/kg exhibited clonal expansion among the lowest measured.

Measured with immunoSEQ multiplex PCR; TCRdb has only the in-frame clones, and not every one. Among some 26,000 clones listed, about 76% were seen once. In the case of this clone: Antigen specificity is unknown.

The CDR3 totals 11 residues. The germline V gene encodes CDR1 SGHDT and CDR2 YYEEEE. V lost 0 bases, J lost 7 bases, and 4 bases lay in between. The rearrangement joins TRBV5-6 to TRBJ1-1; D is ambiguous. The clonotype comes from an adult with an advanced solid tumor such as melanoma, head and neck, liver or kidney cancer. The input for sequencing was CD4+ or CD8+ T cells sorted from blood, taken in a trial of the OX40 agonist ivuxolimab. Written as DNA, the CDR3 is TGTGCCAGCAGCTTGGGTGGTGAAGCTTTCTTT. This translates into CASSLGGEAFF.